This T cell receptor (beta chain) was sequenced in a study of cytomegalovirus exposure and HLA in healthy donors. The overall study: Genotyping showed roughly 86% of fewer than 500 donors falling in the Caucasian-associated ancestry cluster.

The PCR ran on 60 Vbeta and 13 Jbeta primers. Sequencing was performed with immunoSEQ multiplex PCR; in TCRdb, only in-frame clones are kept and a portion is missing. The sample contains around 150,000 clones, around 79% of which appear only once. The CDR3 runs to 17 residues. The junction had 7 bases not matched to a gene; V was cut back by 3 bases and J by 4 bases. Germline CDR1 and CDR2: ENHRY and SYGVKD. This clonotype was sampled from a woman aged 40 to 55 in good health and CMV-seropositive. The sequenced material came from PBMCs. The gene calls are TRBV10-3 and TRBJ2-1; 12 bases fit TRBD2. The CDR3 sequence: CAISDPSGTSGYNEQFF. CDR3 bases: TGTGCCATCAGTGATCCCTCCGGGACTAGCGGGTACAATGAGCAGTTCTTC.